The 7 T cell receptor beta chains given below trace back to one sample, sequenced in a study of response to subunit inactivated influenza vaccine. One entry per CDR3 protein, called by TCRdb with MiXCR from the RT-PCR reads. The data hold 500,000 to 600,000 distinct CDR3 sequences, with 10% to 12% observed a single time. These data were likewise used in another study, on T cells expressing NK-cell markers. That paper states: Researchers built TCR beta cDNA using 5'RACE template switching with UMIs.

The material was PBMCs from blood, obtained on the day of vaccination. Source of these receptors: a man aged 50-60 years who received an inactivated influenza vaccine.

V is TRBV6-5 and J is TRBJ1-2; D not certain. Germline V gene data show CDR1 as MNHEY and CDR2 as SVGAGI. Trimming took off 0 bases at V and 7 bases at J, with 9 bases between the two ends. This CDR3 contains 13 residues. The CDR3 DNA is TGTGCCAGCAGTTACTCGGGCGCGTTTGGCTACACCTTC. Translating it yields CASSYSGAFGYTF.

The rearrangement links TRBV5-1 to TRBJ2-4, with a weak D call TRBD2 (6 bases). Trimming pared 4 bases from V and 5 bases from J, leaving 13 bases between. The germline V gene encodes CDR1 SGHRS and CDR2 YFSETQ. The CDR3 extends over 14 amino acids. The CDR3: CASSVGGNQNIQYF. CDR3 sequence (DNA): TGCGCCAGCAGCGTGGGGGGTAACCAAAACATTCAGTACTTC.

The chain employs TRBV27 and TRBJ2-1, with D perhaps TRBD1 (6 bases). Germline assignment: CDR1 MNHEY and CDR2 SMNVEV (reference sequence). This CDR3 has 15 amino acids. Trimming cost V 4 bases and J 9 bases, with 19 bases left between them. CDR3 in amino acids: CASSSDRFQRAEQFF. The CDR3, as DNA: TGTGCCAGCAGTTCCGACAGGTTTCAGCGCGCTGAGCAGTTCTTC.

The rearrangement joins TRBV20-1 to TRBJ2-3, with 7 positions matching TRBD1. Losses at the gene ends were 6 bases for V and 4 bases for J; bases not matched to a gene: 16. CDR3 size: 16 residues. Germline CDR1 is DFQATT and CDR2 is SNEGSKA (reference sequence). CDR3 bases: TGCAGTGCCAATGGCGCACGACAGGGCCCCCCAGATACGCAGTATTTT. It codes for CSANGARQGPPDTQYF.

This clonotype occurred once. This sequence joins TRBV3-1 and TRBJ2-6, with 9 bases lining up with TRBD2. With V trimmed by 4 bases and J by 4 bases, 11 bases remained unmatched. The CDR3 length is 18 residues. Germline V gene data show CDR1 as LGHDT and CDR2 as YNNKEL (reference sequence). The chain's CDR3 is CASSRLLAGNSGANVLTF. As DNA, the CDR3 is TGTGCCAGCAGCCGGCTCCTAGCGGGGAATTCCGGGGCCAACGTCCTGACTTTC.

In this sample, this clonotype turned up a few times. The V call is TRBV5-1, the J call TRBJ2-5; TRBD2 matches 7 bases. V shed 0 bases, J shed 2 bases, and the junction held 7 bases outside the gene matches. CDR1 and CDR2 (germline): SGHRS, YFSETQ. This CDR3 has 16 residues. For the CDR3, the DNA is TGCGCCAGCAGCTTGGGTCCAGCGGGGTTACAAGAGACCCAGTACTTC. Its translation: CASSLGPAGLQETQYF. Full variable domain (missing parts from reference TRBV5-1 and TRBJ2-5): KAGVTQTPRYLIKTRGQQVTLSCSPISGHRSVSWYQQTPGQGLQFLFEYFSETQRNKGNFPGRFSGRQFSNSRSEMNVSTLELGDSALYLCASSLGPAGLQETQYFGPGTRLLVL.

The sample holds a few counts of this clonotype. The chain uses TRBV15 and TRBJ2-5, with D uncertain. Germline CDR1 reads LNHNV; CDR2 reads YYDKDF (reference sequence). The CDR3 consists of 13 residues. V lost 5 bases to trimming and J lost 2 bases, with 9 bases between them. The CDR3 nucleotides are TGTGCCACCAGCCACCCGAATCAAGAGACCCAGTACTTC. Residues: CATSHPNQETQYF.